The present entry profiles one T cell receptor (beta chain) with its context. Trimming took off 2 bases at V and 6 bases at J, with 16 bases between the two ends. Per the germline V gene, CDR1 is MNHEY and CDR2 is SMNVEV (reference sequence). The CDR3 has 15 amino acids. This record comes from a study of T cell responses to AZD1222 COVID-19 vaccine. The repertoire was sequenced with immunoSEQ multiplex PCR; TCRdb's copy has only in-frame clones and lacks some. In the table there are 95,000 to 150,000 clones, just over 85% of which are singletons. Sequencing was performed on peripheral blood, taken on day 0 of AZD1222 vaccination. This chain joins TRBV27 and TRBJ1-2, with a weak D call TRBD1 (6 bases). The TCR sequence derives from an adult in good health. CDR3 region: CASSLTLSRGNGYTF. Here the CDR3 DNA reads TGTGCCAGCAGTTTAACCCTCTCCAGGGGTAATGGCTACACCTTC.